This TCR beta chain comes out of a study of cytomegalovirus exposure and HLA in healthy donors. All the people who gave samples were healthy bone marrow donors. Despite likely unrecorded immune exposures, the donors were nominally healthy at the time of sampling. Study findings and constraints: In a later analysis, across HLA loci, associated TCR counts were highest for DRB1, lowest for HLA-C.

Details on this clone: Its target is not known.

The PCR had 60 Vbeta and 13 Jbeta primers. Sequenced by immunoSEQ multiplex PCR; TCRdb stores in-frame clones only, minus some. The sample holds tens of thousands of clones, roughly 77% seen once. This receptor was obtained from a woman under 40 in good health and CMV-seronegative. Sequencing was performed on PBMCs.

CDR3 protein: CASSFTGTSTDTQYF. The CDR3 bases are TGTGCCAGCAGCTTCACCGGGACTAGCACAGATACGCAGTATTTT. The chain is built from TRBV9 and TRBJ2-3; maybe TRBD2 (6 bases). Trimming cost V 4 bases and J 0 bases, with 12 bases left between them. In germline, CDR1 is SGDLS, CDR2 YYNGEE. The CDR3 length is 15 residues.